This T cell receptor (beta chain) stems from a study of post-analysis software for immune sequencing data. Looking at the study overall: Clinical courses comprised relapsing-remitting, secondary progressive and progressive-relapsing multiple sclerosis.

There are 14 residues in the CDR3. The germline V gene encodes CDR1 SNHLY and CDR2 FYNNEI. Trimming took off 8 bases at V and 1 base at J, with 15 bases between the two ends. This clonotype was seen only once. The antigen is not known. TCR beta libraries were prepared from cDNA with unique molecular identifiers. TCRdb redid the calling of the PCR reads with MiXCR, one entry per CDR3 protein. Counted here are hundreds of thousands of distinct CDR3 sequences, roughly two fifths occurring once; the ten biggest clones make up 1.5% to 2%. Whole-study findings and limits: Among multiple sclerosis patients, normalized Chao1 diversity was significantly below that of controls. Patients used about 5 TRBV segments, including TRBV5-6, TRBV5-1 and TRBV20-1, more often than controls. F measure grouped same-batch samples tightly together.

The sample comprised blood. The TCR originated in a girl aged 10-17 years with multiple sclerosis. The rearrangement uses TRBV2 and TRBJ2-7; D could derive from TRBD1 or TRBD2 (5 bases each). This CDR3 reads CASRGDPGSYEQYF. DNA of the CDR3: TGTGCCAGCCGAGGGGACCCAGGGTCCTACGAGCAGTACTTC. The complete variable domain, with remaining parts taken from reference TRBV2 and TRBJ2-7, reads EPEVTQTPSHQVTQMGQEVILRCVPISNHLYFYWYRQILGQKVEFLVSFYNNEISEKSEIFDDQFSVERPDGSNFTLKIRSTKLEDSAMYFCASRGDPGSYEQYFGPGTRLTVT.